This TCR beta chain was recovered during a study of blood T cell repertoires in COVID-19. Assay used: immunoSEQ multiplex PCR; TCRdb lists only in-frame clones, some missing. The table has 220,000 or so clones, 70% to 85% seen once. Recruits, aged roughly 18 to 89 years, lived in 24 US areas. Membership in each cohort depended on participant-reported clinical history. The CDR3 runs to 14 residues. Germline V lookup: CDR1 MRHNA, CDR2 SNTAGT. Trimming cost V 6 bases and J 7 bases; bases outside gene matches: 10. The chain is built from TRBV6-4 and TRBJ1-2, with TRBD1 matching 8 bases. This TCR came from a woman in her sixties who had recovered from COVID-19. The sample was PBMCs or T cells enriched from blood (not recorded which). CDR3 residues: CASRSGQGYGGYTF. CDR3 bases: TGTGCCAGCAGATCCGGACAGGGTTACGGTGGCTACACCTTC.